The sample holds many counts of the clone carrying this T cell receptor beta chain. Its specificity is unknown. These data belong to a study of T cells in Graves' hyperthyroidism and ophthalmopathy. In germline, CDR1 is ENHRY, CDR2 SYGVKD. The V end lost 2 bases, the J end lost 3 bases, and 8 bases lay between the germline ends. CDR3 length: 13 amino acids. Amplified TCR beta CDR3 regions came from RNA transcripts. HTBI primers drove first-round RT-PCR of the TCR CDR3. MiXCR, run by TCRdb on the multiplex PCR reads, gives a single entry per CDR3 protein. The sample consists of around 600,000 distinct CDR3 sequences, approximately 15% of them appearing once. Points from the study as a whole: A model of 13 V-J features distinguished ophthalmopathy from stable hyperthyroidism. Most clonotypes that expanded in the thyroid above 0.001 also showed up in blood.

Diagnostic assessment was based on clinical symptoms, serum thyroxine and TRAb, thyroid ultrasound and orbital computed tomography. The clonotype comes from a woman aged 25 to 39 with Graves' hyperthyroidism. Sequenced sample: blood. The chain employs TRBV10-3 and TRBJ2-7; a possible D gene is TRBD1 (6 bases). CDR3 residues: CAISETDSYEQYF. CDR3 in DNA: TGTGCCATCAGTGAGACGGACAGCTACGAGCAGTACTTC.